The TCR beta chain under discussion was sequenced for a study of cytomegalovirus exposure and HLA in healthy donors. Study-wide results and limits: A further, later analysis showed that HLA-associated TCR beta chains (compared with equally common others) were more clonally expanded. After further analysis at a later stage, roughly 16,000 TCR beta sequences were associated with HLA alleles at 0.05 false discovery rate.

Trimming left V 0 bases short and J 3 bases short, with 8 bases between. Germline V gene lookup returns CDR1 LGHNA and CDR2 YNFKEQ. This CDR3 comprises 15 residues. The PCR contained 60 Vbeta and 13 Jbeta primers. Using immunoSEQ multiplex PCR, the repertoire was profiled, and TCRdb retains in-frame clones only, with some absent. The sample lists under 200,000 clones; 84% were seen once. About this clone: Its antigen remains unidentified.

Donors counted as nominally healthy when sampled, yet unrecorded immune exposures were likely. This sequence joins TRBV4-2 and TRBJ2-2, with D uncertain. What was sequenced was PBMCs. The sequence was obtained from a woman aged 45-65 years in good health and CMV-seropositive. The CDR3 bases are TGTGCCAGCAGCCAAGAGGCCCTCCACACCGGGGAGCTGTTTTTT. Protein sequence: CASSQEALHTGELFF.